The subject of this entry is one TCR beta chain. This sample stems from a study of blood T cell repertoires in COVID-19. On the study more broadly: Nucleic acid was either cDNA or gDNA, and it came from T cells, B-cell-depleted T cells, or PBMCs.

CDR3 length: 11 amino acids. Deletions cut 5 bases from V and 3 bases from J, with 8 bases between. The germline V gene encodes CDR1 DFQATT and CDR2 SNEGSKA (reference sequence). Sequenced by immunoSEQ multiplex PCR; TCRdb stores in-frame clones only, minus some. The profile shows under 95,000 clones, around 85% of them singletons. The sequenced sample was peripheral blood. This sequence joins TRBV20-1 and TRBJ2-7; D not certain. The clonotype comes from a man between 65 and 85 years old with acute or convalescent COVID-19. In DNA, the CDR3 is TGCAGTGCTTACTTGTACTACGAGCAGTACTTC. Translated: CSAYLYYEQYF.